This TCR beta chain was obtained from a study of radiotherapy plus CTLA-4 blockade in lung cancer. Background on the study: With 31% of patients having disease control, objective responses were seen in approximately 18%.

To note about this clone: Its target is unknown.

The study, taken as a whole, reports: The best prediction of response reportedly came from early blood T cell clone dynamics, with interferon-beta. Subsequent to radiotherapy plus ipilimumab, tumor-derived TCR clones underwent expansion in blood.

Profiling relied on immunoSEQ multiplex PCR, and the TCRdb table lists in-frame clones only, not all of them. Among around 40,000 clones listed, about 75% were seen once. Patients in the study, people with chemo-refractory metastatic non-small-cell lung cancer, received focal radiation plus ipilimumab CTLA-4 blockade. This CDR3 has 14 residues. The germline gives CDR1 MNHEY, CDR2 SVGAGI. Trimming left V 2 bases short and J 8 bases short, with 15 bases between. This chain joins TRBV6-5 and TRBJ1-2; D unclear. The sequencing here drew on peripheral blood, taken from a patient treated with radiotherapy plus ipilimumab. This receptor was obtained from a human donor with non-small cell lung cancer who had stable disease on radiotherapy plus ipilimumab. The CDR3 region has the DNA TGTGCCAGCAGTTACATCGGGTCGGGGAGCGGCTACACCTTC. This encodes CASSYIGSGSGYTF.